Shown below are 31 T cell receptor beta chains from a single sample sequenced in a study of breast tumors, draining lymph nodes, adjacent tissues. TCRdb redid the calling of the multiplex PCR reads with MiXCR, one entry per CDR3 protein. The sample has around 140,000 distinct CDR3 sequences, approximately 20% seen once; the top ten hold roughly 2.5%. Axillary draining lymph nodes of breast cancer patients supplied the node samples. Sequencing was done on a sample of axillary lymph node tissue. The receptor set was obtained from a female donor with breast cancer. Some clones in this sample may be carry-over from other donors' samples.

Turning to this clonotype: This may arise from a read error, as a much more abundant clone is one base away. The V call is TRBV7-2, the J call TRBJ2-1; 7 bases align to TRBD1. This CDR3 region has 13 residues. V trimming: 6 bases; J trimming: 4 bases; junction bases outside the gene matches: 3. The germline V gene has CDR1 SGHTA and CDR2 FQGNSA. The CDR3 here is CASRETGYNEQFF. DNA for the CDR3: TGTGCCAGCAGAGAGACAGGGTACAATGAGCAGTTCTTC.

This clonotype was counted at least ten times. The chain joins TRBV9 to TRBJ2-1; TRBD2 matches at 9 bases. Germline lookup yields CDR1 SGDLS and CDR2 YYNGEE. V trimming: 0 bases; J trimming: 4 bases; junction bases outside the gene matches: 2. The length of the CDR3 is 15 residues. Here the CDR3 reads CASSVGLAEYNEQFF. As DNA, the CDR3 is TGTGCCAGCAGCGTAGGACTAGCGGAATACAATGAGCAGTTCTTC.

This clonotype was counted between two and nine times. The rearrangement uses TRBV24-1 and TRBJ2-4; a possible D gene is TRBD2 (7 bases). Trimming removed 1 base from V and 3 bases from J, with 9 bases in between. The CDR3 is 15 residues long. The germline CDR1 and CDR2 sequences are KGHDR and SFDVKD. CDR3 loop: CATSDLGGDKNIQYF. In DNA, the CDR3 is TGTGCCACCAGTGATTTAGGGGGGGACAAAAACATTCAGTACTTC.

There are many counts of this clonotype. CDR3 loop: CASSSPDTPYEQYF. CDR3 DNA sequence: TGTGCCAGCAGTTCCCCGGATACCCCCTACGAGCAGTACTTC. V is TRBV6-2 or TRBV6-3 and J is TRBJ2-7; no clear D gene. With 4 bases removed from V and 2 bases from J, the gap between germline ends came to 12 bases. The length of the CDR3 is 14 residues. Germline V gene sequence: CDR1 MNHEY, CDR2 SVGEGT.

On this clonotype: It may be a read error: a sequence one base away is much more abundant. CDR3 in amino acids: CSAGDVGQGYEKLFF. The CDR3 DNA reads as TGCAGTGCTGGAGATGTCGGGCAGGGATATGAAAAACTGTTTTTT. The J gene is TRBJ1-4, the V gene TRBV20-1, with a weak D call TRBD1 (5 bases). The CDR3 covers 15 residues. The germline V gene has CDR1 DFQATT and CDR2 SNEGSKA (reference sequence).

This clonotype appeared a single time. This may stem from a read error, because a much larger clone lies one nucleotide away. The rearrangement links TRBV2 to TRBJ1-5; D is uncertain. This CDR3 is built from 14 residues. CDR1 is SNHLY, CDR2 FYNNEI, per germline. CDR3 sequence (DNA): TGTGCCTGCAGTGAAGGAAGTAGCAATCAGCCCCAGCATTTT. Its protein product is CACSEGSSNQPQHF.

This clonotype has at least ten counts. The V gene is TRBV6-1, the J gene TRBJ2-3, with 14 bases lining up with TRBD2. After removal of 6 bases from V and 5 bases from J, the junction contained 4 bases not matched to a gene. The CDR3 consists of 15 residues. Germline CDR1 MNHNS, CDR2 SASEGT. DNA for the CDR3: TGTGCCAGCAGGCGACTAGCGGGAGGGCAAGATACGCAGTATTTT. Translating it yields CASRRLAGGQDTQYF.

About this clonotype: At one boundary the junction diverges from the germline segment, which might be a read error. V gene TRBV2 combines with J gene TRBJ2-2; D unclear. This CDR3 spans 11 amino acids. Germline V gene sequence: CDR1 SNHLY, CDR2 FYNNEI. This chain's CDR3 is CATSRSGELFF. The DNA for the CDR3 is TGTGCCACCAGTCGGTCCGGGGAGCTGTTTTTT.

This clonotype was recorded at least ten times. This chain uses TRBV20-1 with TRBJ2-1; 8 nucleotides agree with TRBD2. This CDR3 spans 14 amino acids. Trimming at V came to 0 bases and at J to 8 bases, leaving 6 bases not matched to a gene. CDR1 is DFQATT, CDR2 SNEGSKA, per germline (reference sequence). In DNA form, the CDR3 reads TGCAGTGCTAGAGATTCGGGACTAGAAGATGAGCAGTTCTTC. Translated, it gives CSARDSGLEDEQFF.

This clonotype was seen more than once but under ten times. The chain couples TRBV18 to TRBJ1-3, with D perhaps TRBD1 (5 bases). This CDR3 region has 15 residues. The ends were cut back, 2 bases at V and 3 bases at J, with 11 bases in the middle. Germline values: CDR1 KGHSH, CDR2 LQKENI. CDR3 residues: CASSPIDSRGNTIYF. Written as DNA, the CDR3 is TGTGCCAGCTCACCAATTGACAGCCGTGGAAACACCATATATTTT.

This clonotype came up many times. The chain employs TRBV29-1 and TRBJ2-5; 10 positions match TRBD1. Unmatched junction bases numbered 5, after V lost 4 bases and J lost 0 bases. The CDR3 runs 15 residues. Germline-derived CDR1 and CDR2 are SQVTM and ANQGSEA. This CDR3 reads CSVVRGTGDQETQYF. CDR3 nucleotide sequence: TGCAGCGTTGTTCGAGGGACAGGGGACCAAGAGACCCAGTACTTC.

This clonotype was counted at least ten times. The V gene is TRBV6-6, the J gene TRBJ2-7, with D perhaps TRBD1 or TRBD2 (5 bases each). The germline V and J ends were trimmed by 10 bases and 6 bases, with 16 bases remaining between them. The CDR3 consists of 12 residues. From germline, CDR1 is MNHNY and CDR2 SVGAGI (reference sequence). CDR3 nucleotides: TGTGCCACCTGGGACGTGGTCGGCGAGCAGTACTTC. Translation gives CATWDVVGEQYF.

The chain couples TRBV11-2 to TRBJ2-1; D gene unclear. Trimming shortened V by 0 bases and J by 0 bases, and 6 bases separated the two germline ends. The CDR3 is 15 amino acids. CDR1 is SGHAT, CDR2 FQNNGV, per germline. The CDR3, as DNA: TGTGCCAGCAGCTTAGAACAGAGCTCCTACAATGAGCAGTTCTTC. Its translation: CASSLEQSSYNEQFF.

This clonotype has at least ten counts. V usage is TRBV7-9 and J usage is TRBJ2-1, with 14 bases fitting TRBD2. The CDR3 loop spans 18 amino acids. The V gene's germline CDR1 is SEHNR and CDR2 FQNEAQ (reference sequence). V shed 1 base and J 7 bases; nucleotides not matched to a gene: 9. The CDR3 sequence: CASSLERTSGRSFNEQFF. DNA of the CDR3: TGTGCCAGCAGCTTAGAAAGGACTAGCGGGAGGTCATTTAATGAGCAGTTCTTC.

This clonotype was seen many times. The chain has TRBV6-2 or TRBV6-3 and TRBJ2-1, with 7 nucleotides matching TRBD1. There are 13 residues in the CDR3. Unmatched junction bases numbered 3, after V lost 7 bases and J lost 3 bases. CDR1 and CDR2 (germline): MNHEY, SVGEGT. The CDR3, as DNA: TGTGCCAGCACGGGACAGTTCTACAATGAGCAGTTCTTC. This sequence encodes CASTGQFYNEQFF.

This clonotype appeared many times. The chain links TRBV20-1 to TRBJ2-7; 8 bases fit TRBD1. CDR3 length: 16 amino acids. With V trimmed by 0 bases and J by 3 bases, 10 bases remained unmatched. Germline V CDR1 and CDR2: DFQATT, SNEGSKA (reference sequence). CDR3 DNA: TGCAGTGCTAGAGAGGCAGGGGGCCCGAGAAACTACGAGCAGTACTTC. Encoded protein: CSAREAGGPRNYEQYF.

This clonotype was seen a few times. This could be a read error, since a much larger clone is one nucleotide away. The chain joins TRBV6-6 to TRBJ1-5; D gene uncertain. The CDR3 is 13 residues long. V was shortened by 4 bases and J by 5 bases, with 9 bases between the two germline ends. Germline values: CDR1 MNHNY, CDR2 SVGAGI (reference sequence). CDR3 DNA sequence: TGTGCCAGCAGTTGGGGAGAGGATCAGCCCCAGCATTTT. Translation: CASSWGEDQPQHF.

This clonotype was seen repeatedly, ten times or more. This chain uses TRBV3-1 with TRBJ2-1, with D tentatively TRBD2 (5 bases). The V end was cut by 4 bases, the J end by 5 bases, with 9 bases between. CDR3 length: 13 residues. Per the germline V gene, CDR1 is LGHDT and CDR2 is YNNKEL (reference sequence). In DNA, the CDR3 is TGTGCCAGCAGCCGGTCGGGGAACAATGAGCAGTTCTTC. Translating gives CASSRSGNNEQFF.

This clonotype was seen at least ten times. This CDR3 is CSARRRGLGTDTQYF. The CDR3 DNA follows: TGCAGTGCTAGACGTCGGGGGCTTGGCACAGATACGCAGTATTTT. V and J are TRBV20-1 and TRBJ2-3, with D possibly called TRBD1 or TRBD2 (6 bases each). Per the germline V gene, CDR1 is DFQATT and CDR2 is SNEGSKA (reference sequence). There are 15 residues in the CDR3. The V and J ends lost 2 bases and 1 base respectively, with 13 bases between them.

This clonotype was found a few times. The chain carries TRBV11-1 and TRBJ2-2; 10 nucleotides align to TRBD1. Germline CDR1 and CDR2: SGHAT and FQDESV (reference sequence). V shed 0 bases, J shed 4 bases, and the junction held 5 bases outside the gene matches. This CDR3 spans 17 amino acids. In DNA form, the CDR3 reads TGTGCCAGCAGCTTAGCCCCGGGACAGGGGTCCACCGGGGAGCTGTTTTTT. Residues: CASSLAPGQGSTGELFF.

As for this clonotype: This may be a read error: a much more frequent sequence differs by one nucleotide. The chain employs TRBV10-2 and TRBJ2-7, with 10 bases lining up with TRBD2. Germline loops: CDR1 WSHSY, CDR2 SAAADI. This CDR3 has 18 amino acids. Here the CDR3 reads CASNQERLAGANSYEQYF. CDR3 nucleotides: TGCGCCAGCAACCAAGAGAGGCTAGCGGGAGCCAACTCCTACGAGCAGTACTTT.

The gene calls are TRBV15 and TRBJ2-4; 11 nucleotides match TRBD2. Germline loops: CDR1 LNHNV, CDR2 YYDKDF (reference sequence). CDR3 size: 19 residues. V lost 5 bases to trimming and J lost 0 bases; unmatched junction nucleotides: 12. In nucleotides, the CDR3 is TGTGCCACCAGCGGCGCGACAGGACTAGCGGGTACAGCCAAAAACATTCAGTACTTC. It codes for CATSGATGLAGTAKNIQYF.

This clonotype was recorded many times. The gene calls are TRBV20-1 and TRBJ1-2; 8 positions match TRBD1. The germline CDR1 and CDR2 sequences are DFQATT and SNEGSKA (reference sequence). After removal of 2 bases from V and 6 bases from J, the junction contained 11 bases not matched to a gene. The CDR3 covers 15 residues. The CDR3 here is CSARLRQGPFDGYTF. DNA of the CDR3: TGCAGTGCTAGACTCCGACAGGGGCCTTTTGATGGCTACACCTTC.

This clonotype appeared many times. A junction end diverges from the germline sequence, so it may reflect a read error. J is TRBJ1-2 and V is TRBV7-9, with D hard to call. The length of the CDR3 is 13 residues. Germline CDR1 and CDR2: SEHNR and FQNEAQ (reference sequence). CDR3 nucleotides: TGTGCCAGCAGCTTAGCGCGACCCTATGACTACACCTTC. Amino acid sequence: CASSLARPYDYTF.

In this sample, this clonotype turned up many times. The gene calls are TRBV30 and TRBJ1-4; TRBD1 agrees at 9 bases. V was pared by 3 bases and J by 6 bases, with 5 bases of the junction left unmatched. CDR3 length: 14 amino acids. Germline V CDR1 and CDR2: GTSNPN, SVGIG (reference sequence). CDR3 DNA sequence: TGTGCCTGGAGCGGACAGGGGAGGGATGAAAAACTGTTTTTT. This encodes CAWSGQGRDEKLFF.

The V call is TRBV7-9, the J call TRBJ2-7; 9 positions agree with TRBD1. The CDR3 loop spans 13 amino acids. The V segment lost 6 bases and the J segment 4 bases; nucleotides outside the gene matches: 4. The germline gives CDR1 SEHNR, CDR2 FQNEAQ (reference sequence). In nucleotides, the CDR3 is TGTGCCAGCAGAGGGACAGGGTGGTACGAGCAGTACTTC. This encodes CASRGTGWYEQYF.

The chain links TRBV28 to TRBJ2-5, with TRBD1 matching 7 bases. V shed 4 bases, J shed 4 bases, and the junction held 12 bases outside the gene matches. From germline, CDR1 is MDHEN and CDR2 SYDVKM. CDR3 length equals 16 residues. Here the CDR3 reads CASSSLRQGFSETQYF. The CDR3 bases are TGTGCCAGCAGTTCCCTACGACAGGGCTTCTCAGAGACCCAGTACTTC.

With regard to this clonotype: A much larger clone lies a single base off, so this may be a read error. The missing conserved phenylalanine or tryptophan at the end of this CDR3 makes a read error likely. The V gene is TRBV12-3 or TRBV12-4, the J gene TRBJ2-1, with TRBD2 matching 8 bases. The CDR3 totals 15 residues. V dropped 3 bases and J dropped 7; count of bases not matched to a gene: 8. CDR3 loop: CASSFGTRVVNEQFL. CDR3 sequence (DNA): TGTGCCAGCAGTTTCGGGACTAGGGTTGTGAATGAGCAGTTCCTC.

Worth noting for this clonotype: Given a much more abundant clone one base away, this may be a read error. The chain uses TRBV7-9 and TRBJ2-3; D could derive from TRBD1 or TRBD2 (5 bases each). This CDR3 spans 14 amino acids. V shed 8 bases and J shed 7 bases, with 19 bases lying between them. Germline CDR1 reads SEHNR; CDR2 reads FQNEAQ (reference sequence). CDR3 protein: CASGETGTGYTQYF. CDR3 DNA: TGTGCCAGCGGCGAGACCGGGACCGGATATACGCAGTATTTT.

This clonotype was seen ten or more times. J is TRBJ1-2 and V is TRBV18; D is ambiguous. The CDR3 has 12 residues. Trimming cost V 2 bases and J 4 bases, with 5 bases left between them. The V gene's germline CDR1 is KGHSH and CDR2 LQKENI. The DNA of the CDR3 is TGTGCCAGCTCACCAGAGGGCTATGGCTACACCTTC. It translates to CASSPEGYGYTF.

A note on this clonotype: A read error is possible here, since a much larger clone lies one base away. This rearrangement joins TRBV9 to TRBJ2-2; the match to TRBD2 covers 7 bases. Germline V lookup: CDR1 SGDLS, CDR2 YYNGEE. The CDR3 is 14 residues long. This chain's CDR3 is CASRKREGPGEPFF. The CDR3 nucleotides read TGTGCCAGCAGAAAGAGGGAGGGCCCCGGGGAGCCGTTTTTT.